This T cell receptor beta chain is drawn from a study of cytomegalovirus exposure and HLA in healthy donors. PCR involved 60 Vbeta and 13 Jbeta primers. Data came from immunoSEQ multiplex PCR; TCRdb stores just in-frame clones and leaves some out. Of about 81,000 clones in the sample, about three quarters were seen once. The germline CDR1 and CDR2 sequences are WNHNN and SYGVQD (reference sequence). The CDR3 covers 13 residues. Trimming took off 8 bases at V and 1 base at J, with 11 bases between the two ends. The V and J genes are TRBV10-1 and TRBJ2-5; no clear D. The sequence was collected from a man aged 45-65 years in good health and CMV-seropositive. The sequenced sample was PBMCs. CDR3 bases: TGCGCCAGCTCAGACTTGCCCCAAGAGACCCAGTACTTC. Translation gives CASSDLPQETQYF.